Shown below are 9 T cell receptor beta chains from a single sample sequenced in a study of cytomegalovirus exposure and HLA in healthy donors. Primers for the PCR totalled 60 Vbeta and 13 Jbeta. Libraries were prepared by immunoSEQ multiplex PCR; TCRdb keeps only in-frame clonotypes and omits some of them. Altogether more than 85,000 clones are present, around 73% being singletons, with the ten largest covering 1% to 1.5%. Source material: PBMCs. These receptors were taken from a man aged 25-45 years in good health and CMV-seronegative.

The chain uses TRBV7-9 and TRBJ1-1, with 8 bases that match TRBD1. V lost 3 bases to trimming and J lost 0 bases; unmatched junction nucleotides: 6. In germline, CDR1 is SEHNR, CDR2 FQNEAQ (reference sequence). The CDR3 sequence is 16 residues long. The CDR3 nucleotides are TGTGCCAGCAGCTTCTGGACAGGGCGACTGAACACTGAAGCTTTCTTT. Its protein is CASSFWTGRLNTEAFF.

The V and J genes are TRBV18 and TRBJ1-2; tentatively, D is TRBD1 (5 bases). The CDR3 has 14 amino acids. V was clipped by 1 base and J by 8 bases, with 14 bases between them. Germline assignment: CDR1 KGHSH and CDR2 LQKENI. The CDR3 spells CASSPRRGGVGYTF. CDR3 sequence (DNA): TGTGCCAGCTCACCACGGAGGGGCGGGGTAGGCTACACCTTC.

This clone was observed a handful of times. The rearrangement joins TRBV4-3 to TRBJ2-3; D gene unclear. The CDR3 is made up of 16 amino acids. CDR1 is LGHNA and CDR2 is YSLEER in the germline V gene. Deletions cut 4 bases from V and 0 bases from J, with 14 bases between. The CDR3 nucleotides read TGCGCCAGCAGCCGCACCGCCACTACCAGCACAGATACGCAGTATTTT. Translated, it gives CASSRTATTSTDTQYF.

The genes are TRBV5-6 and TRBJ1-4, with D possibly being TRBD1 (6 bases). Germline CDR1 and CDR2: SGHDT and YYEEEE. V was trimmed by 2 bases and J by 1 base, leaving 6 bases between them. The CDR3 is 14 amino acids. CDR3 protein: CASSLQGTNEKLFF. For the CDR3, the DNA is TGTGCCAGCAGCTTACAGGGAACTAATGAAAAACTGTTTTTT.

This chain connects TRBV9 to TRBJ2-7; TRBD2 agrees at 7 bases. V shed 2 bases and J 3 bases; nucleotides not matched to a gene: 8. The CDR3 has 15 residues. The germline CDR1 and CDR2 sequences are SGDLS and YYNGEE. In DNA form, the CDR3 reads TGTGCCAGCAGCGTGGCAAGCGGGGTAGTCTACGAGCAGTACTTC. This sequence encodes CASSVASGVVYEQYF.

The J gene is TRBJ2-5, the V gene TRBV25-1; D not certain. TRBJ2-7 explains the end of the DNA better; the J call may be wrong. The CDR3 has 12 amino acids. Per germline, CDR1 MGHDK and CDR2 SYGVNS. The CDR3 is CASKGPDYEQYF. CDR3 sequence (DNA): TGTGCCAGCAAAGGACCGGACTACGAGCAGTACTTC.

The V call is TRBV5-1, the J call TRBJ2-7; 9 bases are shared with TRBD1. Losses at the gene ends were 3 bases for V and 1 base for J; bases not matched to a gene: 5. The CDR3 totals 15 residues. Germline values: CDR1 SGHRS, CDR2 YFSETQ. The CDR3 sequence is CASSSGQGLSYEQYF. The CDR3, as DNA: TGCGCCAGCAGCTCGGGACAGGGACTGTCCTACGAGCAGTACTTC.

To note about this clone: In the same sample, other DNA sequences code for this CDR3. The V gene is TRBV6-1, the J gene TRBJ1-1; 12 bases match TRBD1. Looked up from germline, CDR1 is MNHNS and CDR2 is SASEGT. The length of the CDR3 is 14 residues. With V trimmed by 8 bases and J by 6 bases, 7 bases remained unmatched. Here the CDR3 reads CASRWDRGRSEAFF. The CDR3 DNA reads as TGTGCCAGCCGATGGGACAGGGGGCGGTCTGAAGCTTTCTTT.

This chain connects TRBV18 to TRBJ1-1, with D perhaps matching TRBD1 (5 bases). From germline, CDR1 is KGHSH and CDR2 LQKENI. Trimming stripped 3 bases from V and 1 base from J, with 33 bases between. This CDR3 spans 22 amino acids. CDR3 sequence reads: CASSPSIIITGTLDGRNTEAFF. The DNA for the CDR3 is TGTGCCAGCTCACCCTCTATTATAATTACCGGGACCTTAGACGGGAGGAACACTGAAGCTTTCTTT.